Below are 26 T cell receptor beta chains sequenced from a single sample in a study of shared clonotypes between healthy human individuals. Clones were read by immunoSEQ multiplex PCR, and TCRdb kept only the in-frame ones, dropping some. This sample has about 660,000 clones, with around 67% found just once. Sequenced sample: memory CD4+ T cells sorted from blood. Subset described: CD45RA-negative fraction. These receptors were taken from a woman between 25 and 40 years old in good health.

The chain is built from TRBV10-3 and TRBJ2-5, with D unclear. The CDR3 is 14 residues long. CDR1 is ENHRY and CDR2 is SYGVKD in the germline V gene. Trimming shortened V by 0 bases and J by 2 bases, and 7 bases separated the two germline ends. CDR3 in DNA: TGTGCCATCAGTGAGTCGAGTAGGCAAGAGACCCAGTACTTC. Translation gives CAISESSRQETQYF.

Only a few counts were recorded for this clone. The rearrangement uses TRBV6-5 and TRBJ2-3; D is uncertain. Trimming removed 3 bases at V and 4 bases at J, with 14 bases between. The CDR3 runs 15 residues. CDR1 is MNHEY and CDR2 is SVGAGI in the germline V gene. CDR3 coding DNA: TGTGCCAGCAGTTATCGATGGCTTTATCCAGATACGCAGTATTTT. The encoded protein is CASSYRWLYPDTQYF.

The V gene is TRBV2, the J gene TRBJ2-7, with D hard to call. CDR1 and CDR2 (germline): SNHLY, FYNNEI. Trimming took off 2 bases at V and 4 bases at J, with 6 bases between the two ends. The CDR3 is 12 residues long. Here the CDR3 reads CASSELEYEQYF. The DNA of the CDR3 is TGTGCCAGCAGTGAACTGGAATACGAGCAGTACTTC.

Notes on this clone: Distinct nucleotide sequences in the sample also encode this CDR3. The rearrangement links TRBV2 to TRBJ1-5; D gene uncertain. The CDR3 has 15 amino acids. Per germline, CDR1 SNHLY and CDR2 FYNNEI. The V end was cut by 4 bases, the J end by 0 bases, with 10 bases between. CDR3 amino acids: CASSVGQLSNQPQHF. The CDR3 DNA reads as TGTGCCAGCAGTGTAGGGCAGCTTAGCAATCAGCCCCAGCATTTT.

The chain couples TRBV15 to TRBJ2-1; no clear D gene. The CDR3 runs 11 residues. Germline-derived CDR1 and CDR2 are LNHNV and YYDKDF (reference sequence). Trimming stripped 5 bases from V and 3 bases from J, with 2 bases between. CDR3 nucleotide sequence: TGTGCCACCAGCCTCTACAATGAGCAGTTCTTC. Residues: CATSLYNEQFF. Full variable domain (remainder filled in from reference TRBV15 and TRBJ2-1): DAMVIQNPRYQVTQFGKPVTLSCSQTLNHNVMYWYQQKSSQAPKLLFHYYDKDFNNEADTPDNFQSRRPNTSFCFLDIRSPGLGDTAMYLCATSLYNEQFFGPGTRLTVL.

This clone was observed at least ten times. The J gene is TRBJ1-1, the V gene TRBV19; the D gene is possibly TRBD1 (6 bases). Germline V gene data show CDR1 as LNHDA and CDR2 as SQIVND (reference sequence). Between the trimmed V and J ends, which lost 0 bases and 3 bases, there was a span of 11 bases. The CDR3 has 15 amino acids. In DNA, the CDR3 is TGTGCCAGTAGTATAGAGGCGGGGGCGCACACTGAAGCTTTCTTT. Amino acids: CASSIEAGAHTEAFF.

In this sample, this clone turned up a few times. CDR3 residues: CASSLVVRDTQYF. The CDR3 DNA reads TGCGCCAGCAGCTTGGTAGTTCGAGATACGCAGTATTTT. The chain carries TRBV5-1 and TRBJ2-3; no clear D gene. This CDR3 region has 13 residues. V was pared by 0 bases and J by 5 bases, with 7 bases between. Germline assignment: CDR1 SGHRS and CDR2 YFSETQ. Together with reference TRBV5-1 and TRBJ2-3, the CDR3 gives the full variable domain: KAGVTQTPRYLIKTRGQQVTLSCSPISGHRSVSWYQQTPGQGLQFLFEYFSETQRNKGNFPGRFSGRQFSNSRSEMNVSTLELGDSALYLCASSLVVRDTQYFGPGTRLTVL.

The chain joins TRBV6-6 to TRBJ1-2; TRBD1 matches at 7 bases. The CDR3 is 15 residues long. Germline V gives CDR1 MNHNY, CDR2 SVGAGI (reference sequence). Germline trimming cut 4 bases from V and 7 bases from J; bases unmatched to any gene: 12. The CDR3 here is CASSSTAGQGVGYTF. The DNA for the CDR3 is TGTGCCAGCAGTTCCACCGCCGGCCAGGGGGTTGGCTACACCTTC.

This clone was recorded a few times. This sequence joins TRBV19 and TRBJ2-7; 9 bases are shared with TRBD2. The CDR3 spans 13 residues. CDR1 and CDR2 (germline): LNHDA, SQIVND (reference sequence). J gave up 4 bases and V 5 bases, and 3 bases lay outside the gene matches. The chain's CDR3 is CASSGTSTYEQYF. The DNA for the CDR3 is TGTGCCAGTAGTGGGACTAGCACTTACGAGCAGTACTTC.

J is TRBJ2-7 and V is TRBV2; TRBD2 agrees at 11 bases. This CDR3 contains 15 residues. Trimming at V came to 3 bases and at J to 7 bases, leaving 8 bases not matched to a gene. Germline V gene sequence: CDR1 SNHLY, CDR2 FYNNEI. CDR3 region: CASSDRLAGLAEQYF. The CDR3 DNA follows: TGTGCCAGCAGTGACAGACTAGCGGGGCTCGCGGAGCAGTACTTC.

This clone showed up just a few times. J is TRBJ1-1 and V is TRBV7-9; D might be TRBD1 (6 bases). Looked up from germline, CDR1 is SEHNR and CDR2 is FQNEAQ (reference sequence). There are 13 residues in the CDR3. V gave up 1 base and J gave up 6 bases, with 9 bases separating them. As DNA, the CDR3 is TGTGCCAGCAGCTTAGGGGGGGCCCCTGAAGCTTTCTTT. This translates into CASSLGGAPEAFF.

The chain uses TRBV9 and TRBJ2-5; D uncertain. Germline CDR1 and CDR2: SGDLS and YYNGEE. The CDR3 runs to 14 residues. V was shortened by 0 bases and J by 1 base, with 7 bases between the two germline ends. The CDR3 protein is CASSVGTSQETQYF. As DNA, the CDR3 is TGTGCCAGCAGCGTAGGTACTTCCCAAGAGACCCAGTACTTC.

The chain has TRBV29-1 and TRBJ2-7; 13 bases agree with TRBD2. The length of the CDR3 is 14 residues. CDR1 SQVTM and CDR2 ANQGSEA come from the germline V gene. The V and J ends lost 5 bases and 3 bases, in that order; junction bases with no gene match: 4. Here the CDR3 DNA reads TGCAGCGTTAACGGACTAGCGGGAGACTACGAGCAGTACTTC. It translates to CSVNGLAGDYEQYF.

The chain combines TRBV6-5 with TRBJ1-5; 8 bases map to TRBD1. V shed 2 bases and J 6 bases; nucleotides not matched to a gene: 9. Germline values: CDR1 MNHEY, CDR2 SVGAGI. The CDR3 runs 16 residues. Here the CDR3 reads CASSYTKTGAGQPQHF. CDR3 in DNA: TGTGCCAGCAGTTACACCAAGACAGGGGCGGGTCAGCCCCAGCATTTT.

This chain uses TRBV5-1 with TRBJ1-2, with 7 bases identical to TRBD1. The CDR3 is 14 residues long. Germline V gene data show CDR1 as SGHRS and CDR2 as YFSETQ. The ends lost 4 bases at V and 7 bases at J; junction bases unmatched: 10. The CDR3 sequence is CASSIDRAGGGYTF. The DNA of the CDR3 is TGCGCCAGCAGCATAGACAGGGCCGGAGGTGGCTACACCTTC. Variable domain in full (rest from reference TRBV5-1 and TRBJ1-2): KAGVTQTPRYLIKTRGQQVTLSCSPISGHRSVSWYQQTPGQGLQFLFEYFSETQRNKGNFPGRFSGRQFSNSRSEMNVSTLELGDSALYLCASSIDRAGGGYTFGSGTRLTVV.

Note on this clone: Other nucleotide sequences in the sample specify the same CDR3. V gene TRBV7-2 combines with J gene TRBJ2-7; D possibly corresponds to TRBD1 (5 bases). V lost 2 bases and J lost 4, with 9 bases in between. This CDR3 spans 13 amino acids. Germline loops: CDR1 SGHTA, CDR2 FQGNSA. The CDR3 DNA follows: TGTGCCAGCAGCTTACCACAGGTTTACGAGCAGTACTTC. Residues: CASSLPQVYEQYF.

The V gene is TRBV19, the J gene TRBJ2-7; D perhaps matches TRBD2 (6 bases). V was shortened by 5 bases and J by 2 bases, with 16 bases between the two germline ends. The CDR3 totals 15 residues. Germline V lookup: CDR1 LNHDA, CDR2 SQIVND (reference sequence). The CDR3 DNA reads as TGTGCCAGTAGTCTCCTGGGGGGTGGAACCTACGAGCAGTACTTC. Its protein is CASSLLGGGTYEQYF.

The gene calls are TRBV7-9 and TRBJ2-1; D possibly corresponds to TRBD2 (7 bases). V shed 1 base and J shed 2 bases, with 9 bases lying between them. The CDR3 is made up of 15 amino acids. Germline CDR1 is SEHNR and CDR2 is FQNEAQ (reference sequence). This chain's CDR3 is CASSLGGGPYNEQFF. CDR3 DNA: TGTGCCAGCAGCTTAGGGGGGGGCCCCTACAATGAGCAGTTCTTC. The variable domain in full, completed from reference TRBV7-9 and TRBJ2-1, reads DTGVSQNPRHKITKRGQNVTFRCDPISEHNRLYWYRQTLGQGPEFLTYFQNEAQLEKSRLLSDRFSAERPKGSFSTLEIQRTEQGDSAMYLCASSLGGGPYNEQFFGPGTRLTVL.

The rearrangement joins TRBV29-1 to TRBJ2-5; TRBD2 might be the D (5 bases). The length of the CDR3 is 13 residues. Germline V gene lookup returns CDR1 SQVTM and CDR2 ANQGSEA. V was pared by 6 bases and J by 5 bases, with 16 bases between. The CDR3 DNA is TGCAGCGTCGACAAACCGGGCGGGGAGACCCAGTACTTC. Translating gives CSVDKPGGETQYF.

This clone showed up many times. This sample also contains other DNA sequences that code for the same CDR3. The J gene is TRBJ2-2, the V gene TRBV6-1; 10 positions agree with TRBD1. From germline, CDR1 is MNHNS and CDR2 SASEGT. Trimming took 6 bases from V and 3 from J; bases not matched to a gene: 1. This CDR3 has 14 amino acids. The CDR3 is CASRGTGDTGELFF. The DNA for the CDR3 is TGTGCCAGCAGGGGGACAGGGGACACCGGGGAGCTGTTTTTT.

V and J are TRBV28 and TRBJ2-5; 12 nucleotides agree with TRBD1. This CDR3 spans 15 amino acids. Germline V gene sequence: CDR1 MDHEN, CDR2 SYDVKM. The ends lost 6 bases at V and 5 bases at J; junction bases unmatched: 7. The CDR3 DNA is TGTGCCAGCAGGTCCGGGACAGGGGGCCGTGAGACCCAGTACTTC. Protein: CASRSGTGGRETQYF.

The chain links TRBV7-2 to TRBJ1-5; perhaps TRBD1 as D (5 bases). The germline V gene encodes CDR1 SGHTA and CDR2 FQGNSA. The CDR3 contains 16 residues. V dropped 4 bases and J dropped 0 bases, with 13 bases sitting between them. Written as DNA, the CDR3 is TGTGCCAGCAGCTCTAATCCAGGGCATAGCAATCAGCCCCAGCATTTT. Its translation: CASSSNPGHSNQPQHF.

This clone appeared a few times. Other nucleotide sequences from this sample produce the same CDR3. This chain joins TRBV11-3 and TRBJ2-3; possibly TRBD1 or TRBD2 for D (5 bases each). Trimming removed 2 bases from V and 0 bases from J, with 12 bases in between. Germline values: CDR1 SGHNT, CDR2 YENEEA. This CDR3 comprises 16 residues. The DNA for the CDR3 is TGTGCCAGCAGCTTATCCGGGGCCGCCAGCACAGATACGCAGTATTTT. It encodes CASSLSGAASTDTQYF.

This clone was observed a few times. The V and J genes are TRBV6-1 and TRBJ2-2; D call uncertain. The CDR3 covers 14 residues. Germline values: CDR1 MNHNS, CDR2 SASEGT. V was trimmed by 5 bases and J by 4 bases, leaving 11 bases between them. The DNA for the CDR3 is TGTGCCAGCAGTTCCGAACCTGGCACCGGGGAGCTGTTTTTT. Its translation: CASSSEPGTGELFF.

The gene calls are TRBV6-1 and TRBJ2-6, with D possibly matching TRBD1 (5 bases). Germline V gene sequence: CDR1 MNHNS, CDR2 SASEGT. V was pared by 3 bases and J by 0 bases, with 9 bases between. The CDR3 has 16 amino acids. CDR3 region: CASSEGPPSGANVLTF. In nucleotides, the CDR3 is TGTGCCAGCAGTGAGGGGCCGCCCTCTGGGGCCAACGTCCTGACTTTC.

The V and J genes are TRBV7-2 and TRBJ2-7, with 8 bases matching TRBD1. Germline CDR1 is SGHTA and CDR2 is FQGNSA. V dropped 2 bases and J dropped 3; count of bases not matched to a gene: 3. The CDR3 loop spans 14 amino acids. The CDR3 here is CASSLTTGGYEQYF. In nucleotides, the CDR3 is TGTGCCAGCAGCTTAACCACAGGGGGCTACGAGCAGTACTTC.